This T cell receptor beta chain is from a study of shared clonotypes between healthy human individuals. Findings of the study overall: Across a handful of donors, naive CD4 shared around 5.3%, naive CD8 around 3.5%, memory CD4 2.3%, memory CD8 more than 0.35%.

Remarks on this clone: Antigen unknown.

Template for every sorted-subset replicate PCR totaled 150 to 250 ng DNA, 25,000 to 35,000 T cell genomes. Per the original data handling: Junction-only immunoSEQ sequences carried no quality scores, so filtering differed. Generated by immunoSEQ multiplex PCR, the TCRdb table keeps only in-frame clones and is missing some. From that table come the V and J calls and clone size; the DNA was used to work out D and trimming. This sample has approximately 700,000 clones; around 78% occur once, and the top ten carry 1.5% to 2%. V lost 4 bases, J lost 7 bases, and 10 bases stayed unmatched. From germline, CDR1 is MNHNS and CDR2 SASEGT. The CDR3 runs 15 residues.

The sequencing sample was made of memory CD4+ T cells sorted from blood. The subset is: CD45RA-negative fraction. V and J are TRBV6-1 and TRBJ2-1; 7 bases fit TRBD2. The clonotype originates from a woman aged 30 to 39 in good health. CDR3 protein: CASSGAGTGGNEQFF. The CDR3, as DNA: TGTGCCAGCAGTGGAGCTGGGACCGGGGGGAATGAGCAGTTCTTC.